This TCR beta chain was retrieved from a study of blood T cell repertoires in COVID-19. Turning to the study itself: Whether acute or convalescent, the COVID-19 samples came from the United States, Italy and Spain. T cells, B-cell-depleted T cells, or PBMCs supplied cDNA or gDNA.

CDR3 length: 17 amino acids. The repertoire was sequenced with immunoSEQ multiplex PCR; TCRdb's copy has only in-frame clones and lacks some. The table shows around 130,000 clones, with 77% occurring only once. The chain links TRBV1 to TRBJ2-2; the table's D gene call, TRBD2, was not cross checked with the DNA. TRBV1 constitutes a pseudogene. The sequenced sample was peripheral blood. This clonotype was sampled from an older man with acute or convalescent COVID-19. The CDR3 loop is CTSSPNPGTSNTGELFF. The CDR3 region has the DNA TGCACCAGCAGCCCAAACCCCGGGACTTCGAACACCGGGGAGCTGTTTTTT.